The clone carrying this T cell receptor (beta chain) appeared many times. The CDR3 extends over 13 amino acids. This sample is drawn from a study of T-cell memory formation after mild COVID-19. TCRdb analysed the 5' RACE reads with MiXCR anew, one entry per CDR3 protein. The table has more than 350,000 distinct CDR3 sequences, roughly 15% seen once. The receptor was derived from a man younger than 35 who had mild COVID-19 (a few samples of this study predate the infection). Cell type and time point are not known. The V call is TRBV21-1, the J call TRBJ1-2; the DNA was not used to check the table's D call, TRBD1. TRBV21-1 is an annotated pseudogene. Sequencing was performed on PBMCs or a T cell subset sorted from them (not recorded which). CDR3 in DNA: TGTGCCAGCAGACGGGACGGGATTGGGGGCTACACCTTC. It encodes CASRRDGIGGYTF.